Sequencing of this T cell receptor (beta chain) was carried out in a study of shared clonotypes between healthy human individuals. Study as a whole: Three plates were used per donor for CD4 naive, three for CD4 memory, two for CD8 naive and one for CD8 memory. Study results and caveats: Clonotypes which were not shared had lower generation probabilities than clonotypes that all four donors shared.

Each replicate PCR on the sorted subsets used about 220 ng DNA (roughly 27,000 T cell genomes). Profiling relied on immunoSEQ multiplex PCR, and the TCRdb table lists in-frame clones only, not all of them. The sample includes millions of clones, roughly 94% of them seen just once. As regards this clone: No antigen is known for it.

The V gene lost 5 bases and the J gene lost 0 bases, with 10 bases spanning the gap. Germline CDR1 and CDR2: GTSNPN and SVGIG (reference sequence). The CDR3 is 13 amino acids. The origin of this receptor is a man aged 18 to 29 in good health. Input material: naive CD4+ T cells sorted from blood. Subset in this sample: CD45RA+ positively selected. This sequence joins TRBV30 and TRBJ1-1; D unclear. Here the CDR3 DNA reads TGTGCCTGGGAGAAGACGGTGAACACTGAAGCTTTCTTT. Encoded protein: CAWEKTVNTEAFF.